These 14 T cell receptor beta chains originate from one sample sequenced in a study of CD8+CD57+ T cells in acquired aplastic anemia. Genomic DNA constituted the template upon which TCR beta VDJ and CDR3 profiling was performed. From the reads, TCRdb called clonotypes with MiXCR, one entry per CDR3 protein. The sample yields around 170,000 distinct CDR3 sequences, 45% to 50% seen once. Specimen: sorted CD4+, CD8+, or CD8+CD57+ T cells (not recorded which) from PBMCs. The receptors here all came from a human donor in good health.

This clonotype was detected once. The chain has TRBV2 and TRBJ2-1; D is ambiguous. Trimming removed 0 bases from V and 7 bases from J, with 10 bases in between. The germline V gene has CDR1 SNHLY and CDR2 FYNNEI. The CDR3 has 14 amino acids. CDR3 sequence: CASSEAGSQNEQFF. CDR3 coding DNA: TGTGCCAGCAGTGAAGCGGGCAGCCAAAATGAGCAGTTCTTC. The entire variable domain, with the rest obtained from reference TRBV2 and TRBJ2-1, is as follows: EPEVTQTPSHQVTQMGQEVILRCVPISNHLYFYWYRQILGQKVEFLVSFYNNEISEKSEIFDDQFSVERPDGSNFTLKIRSTKLEDSAMYFCASSEAGSQNEQFFGPGTRLTVL.

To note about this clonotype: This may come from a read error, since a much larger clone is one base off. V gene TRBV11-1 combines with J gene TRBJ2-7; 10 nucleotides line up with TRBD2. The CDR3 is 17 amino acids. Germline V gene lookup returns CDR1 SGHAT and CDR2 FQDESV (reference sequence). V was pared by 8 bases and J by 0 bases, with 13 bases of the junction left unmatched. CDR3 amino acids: CASSMASGGAISYEQYF. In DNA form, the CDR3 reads TGTGCCAGCTCTATGGCTAGCGGGGGAGCTATCTCCTACGAGCAGTACTTC.

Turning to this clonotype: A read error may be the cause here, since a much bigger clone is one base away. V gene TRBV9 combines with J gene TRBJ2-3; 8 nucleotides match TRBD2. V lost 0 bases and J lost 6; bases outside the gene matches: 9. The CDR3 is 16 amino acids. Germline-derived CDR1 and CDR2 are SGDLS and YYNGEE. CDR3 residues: CASSVAAAGVGDTQYF. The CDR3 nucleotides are TGTGCCAGCAGCGTAGCCGCAGCGGGAGTAGGTGATACGCAGTATTTT.

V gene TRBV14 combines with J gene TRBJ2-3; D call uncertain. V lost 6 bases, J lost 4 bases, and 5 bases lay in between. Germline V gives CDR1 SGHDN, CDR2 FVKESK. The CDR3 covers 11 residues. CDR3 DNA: TGTGCCAGCAGTTACCCAGATACGCAGTATTTT. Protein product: CASSYPDTQYF.

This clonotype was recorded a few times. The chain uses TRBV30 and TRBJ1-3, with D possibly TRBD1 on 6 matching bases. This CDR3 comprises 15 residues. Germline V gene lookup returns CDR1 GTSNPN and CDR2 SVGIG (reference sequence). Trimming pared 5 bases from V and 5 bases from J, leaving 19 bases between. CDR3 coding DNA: TGTGCCTGGGGGGCGAGGCAGGGGCGAAGAAACACCATATATTTT. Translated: CAWGARQGRRNTIYF.

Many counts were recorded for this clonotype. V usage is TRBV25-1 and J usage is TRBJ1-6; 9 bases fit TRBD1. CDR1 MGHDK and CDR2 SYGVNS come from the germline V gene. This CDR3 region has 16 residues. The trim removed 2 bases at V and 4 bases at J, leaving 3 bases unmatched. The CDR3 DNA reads TGTGCCAGCAGTGAAGCCGGGACAGGGTATAATTCACCCCTCCACTTT. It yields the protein CASSEAGTGYNSPLHF.

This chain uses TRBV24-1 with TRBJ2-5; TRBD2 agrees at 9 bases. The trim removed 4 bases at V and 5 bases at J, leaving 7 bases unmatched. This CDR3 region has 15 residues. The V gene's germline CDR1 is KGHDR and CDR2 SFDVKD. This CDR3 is CATSDPGLAGETQYF. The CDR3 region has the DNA TGTGCCACCAGTGACCCGGGACTAGCAGGGGAGACCCAGTACTTC.

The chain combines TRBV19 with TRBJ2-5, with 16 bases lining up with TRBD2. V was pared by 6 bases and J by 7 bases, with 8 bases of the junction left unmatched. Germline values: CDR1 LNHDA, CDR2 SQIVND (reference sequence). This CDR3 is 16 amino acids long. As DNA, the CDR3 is TGTGCCAGTAGACCCGGGGGACTAGCGGGAGGGCGGACCCAGTACTTC. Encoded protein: CASRPGGLAGGRTQYF.

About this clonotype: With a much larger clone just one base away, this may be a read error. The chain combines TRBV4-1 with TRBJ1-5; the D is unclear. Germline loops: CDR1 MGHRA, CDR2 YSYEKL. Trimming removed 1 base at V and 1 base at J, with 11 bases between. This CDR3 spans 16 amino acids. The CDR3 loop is CASSQGEEGSNQPQHF. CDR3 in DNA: TGCGCCAGCAGCCAAGGAGAGGAGGGAAGCAATCAGCCCCAGCATTTT.

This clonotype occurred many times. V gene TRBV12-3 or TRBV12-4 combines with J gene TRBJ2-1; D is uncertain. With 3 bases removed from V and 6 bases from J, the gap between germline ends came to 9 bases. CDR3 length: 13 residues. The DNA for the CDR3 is TGTGCCAGCAGTTTCTGGCGGAGCAATGAGCAGTTCTTC. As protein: CASSFWRSNEQFF.

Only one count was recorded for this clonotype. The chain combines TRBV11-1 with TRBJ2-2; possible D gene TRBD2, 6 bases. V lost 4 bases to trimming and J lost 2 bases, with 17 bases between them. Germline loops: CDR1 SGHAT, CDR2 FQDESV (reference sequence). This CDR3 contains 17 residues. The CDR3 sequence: CASSSDRGSGNTGELFF. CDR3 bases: TGTGCCAGCAGCTCCGACCGGGGTAGCGGTAACACCGGGGAGCTGTTTTTT.

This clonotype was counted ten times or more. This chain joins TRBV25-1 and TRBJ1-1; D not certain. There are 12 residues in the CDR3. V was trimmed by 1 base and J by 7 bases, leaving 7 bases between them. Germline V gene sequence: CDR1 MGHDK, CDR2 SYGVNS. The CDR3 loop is CASSEWGYEAFF. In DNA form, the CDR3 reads TGTGCCAGCAGTGAATGGGGATATGAAGCTTTCTTT.

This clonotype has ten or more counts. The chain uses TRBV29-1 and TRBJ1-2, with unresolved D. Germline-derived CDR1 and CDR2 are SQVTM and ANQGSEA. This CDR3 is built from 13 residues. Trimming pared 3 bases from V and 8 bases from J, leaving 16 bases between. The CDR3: CSVDVERSRGYTF. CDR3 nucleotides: TGCAGCGTTGATGTCGAGAGGAGCAGAGGCTACACCTTC.

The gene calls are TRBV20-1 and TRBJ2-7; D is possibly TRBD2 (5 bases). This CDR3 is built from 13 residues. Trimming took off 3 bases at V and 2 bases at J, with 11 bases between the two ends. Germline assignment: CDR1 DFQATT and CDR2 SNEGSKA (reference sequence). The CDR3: CSARNRGTYEQYF. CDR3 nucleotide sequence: TGCAGTGCTAGGAATCGAGGGACCTACGAGCAGTACTTC.